This T cell receptor beta chain was observed in a study of response to subunit inactivated influenza vaccine. Worth noting for this clonotype: What it binds is not known.

The CDR3 covers 15 residues. With 3 bases removed from V and 8 bases from J, the gap between germline ends came to 16 bases. Broader study findings: The authors suggested that every seasonal influenza vaccination recruits few new T cells.

TCRdb independently ran MiXCR on the RT-PCR reads; one entry per CDR3 protein. The table has roughly 670,000 distinct CDR3 sequences, 14% seen once. V usage is TRBV12-3 or TRBV12-4 and J usage is TRBJ1-4, with a possible D match to TRBD1 (6 bases). The sequence derives from a man over 45 who received an inactivated influenza vaccine. The starting material was PBMCs from blood, obtained 14 days before vaccination. The CDR3 DNA follows: TGTGCCAGCAGTTTTTATACTACAGGGAACGAAAAACTGTTTTTT. Protein: CASSFYTTGNEKLFF.